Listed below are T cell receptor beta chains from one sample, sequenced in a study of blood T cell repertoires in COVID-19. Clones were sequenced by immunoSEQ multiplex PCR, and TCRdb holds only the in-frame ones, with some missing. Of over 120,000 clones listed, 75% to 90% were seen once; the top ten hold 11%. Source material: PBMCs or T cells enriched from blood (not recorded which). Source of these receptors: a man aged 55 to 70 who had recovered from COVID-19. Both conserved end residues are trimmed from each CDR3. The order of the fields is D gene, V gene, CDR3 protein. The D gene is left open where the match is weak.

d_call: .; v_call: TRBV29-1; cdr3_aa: SARRGGRGNFEQY
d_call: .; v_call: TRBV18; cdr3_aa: ASSPPPGGPPQH
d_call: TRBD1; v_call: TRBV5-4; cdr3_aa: ASSPRQGSDTQY
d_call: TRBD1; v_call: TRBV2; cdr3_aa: ASRAPGTGLSYEQY
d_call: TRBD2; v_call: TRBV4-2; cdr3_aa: ASSQGEGTYEQY
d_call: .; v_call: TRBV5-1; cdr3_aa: ASSLLTGDSSPLH
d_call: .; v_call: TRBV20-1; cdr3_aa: SASFRHAYEQY
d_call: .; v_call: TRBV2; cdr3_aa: ASSDGRVVTGELF
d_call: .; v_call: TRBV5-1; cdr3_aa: ASSAVGGVRSGAEAF
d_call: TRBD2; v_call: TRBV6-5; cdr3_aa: ASTREGRTGELF
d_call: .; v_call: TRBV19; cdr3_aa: ASSMESESRDEQF
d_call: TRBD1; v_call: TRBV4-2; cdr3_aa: ASSRGVQGAGQPQH
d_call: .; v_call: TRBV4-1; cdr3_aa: ASSHPSEDTEAF
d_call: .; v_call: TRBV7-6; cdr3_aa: ASSLDLNEKLF
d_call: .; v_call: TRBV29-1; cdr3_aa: SVVRVRTDTQY
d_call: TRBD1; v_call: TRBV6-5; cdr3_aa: ASRRDREGGNTIY
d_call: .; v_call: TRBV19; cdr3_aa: ASSYTKNTEAF
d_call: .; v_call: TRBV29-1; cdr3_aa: SVEEMGSREQY
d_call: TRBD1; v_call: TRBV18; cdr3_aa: ASSQAFRGQGQPQH
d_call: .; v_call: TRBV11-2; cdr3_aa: ASSTRVYRDNRFYEQY
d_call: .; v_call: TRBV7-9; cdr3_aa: ASTPSASWRGEQF
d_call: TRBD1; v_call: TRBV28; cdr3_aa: ASSLGQGRF
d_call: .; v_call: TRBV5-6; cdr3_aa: ASSLAGGSNQPQH
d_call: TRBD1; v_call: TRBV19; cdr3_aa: ASSMFDRGQGLH
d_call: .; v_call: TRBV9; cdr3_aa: ASSVVGETYNEQF